These 12 T cell receptor beta chains were sequenced from one sample in a study of identical twins. TCRdb re-called the 5' RACE reads with MiXCR, one entry per CDR3 protein. The data show under 300,000 distinct CDR3 sequences, approximately 5.9% seen once. The same data also went into a second study, on T cells expressing NK-cell markers.

Sequencing input: CD8+ T cells sorted from blood. The receptor set was obtained from a woman younger than 30 in good health.

The V and J genes are TRBV12-3 or TRBV12-4 and TRBJ2-7; D ambiguous. The V end lost 7 bases, the J end lost 2 bases, and 9 bases lay between the germline ends. CDR3 length equals 12 residues. In DNA form, the CDR3 reads TGTGCCAGCAAGGTCAGCCCCTACGAGCAGTACTTC. Residues: CASKVSPYEQYF.

The chain couples TRBV6-1 to TRBJ2-7; D assignment may be TRBD1 or TRBD2 (6 bases each). The CDR3 has 13 residues. The ends were cut back, 8 bases at V and 6 bases at J, with 17 bases in the middle. Germline-derived CDR1 and CDR2 are MNHNS and SASEGT. This chain's CDR3 is CASAEGGYGEQYF. The CDR3 nucleotides read TGTGCCAGCGCCGAAGGGGGGTACGGCGAGCAGTACTTC.

The chain is built from TRBV19 and TRBJ2-1; D not resolved. CDR3 length: 17 amino acids. V was clipped by 6 bases and J by 0 bases, with 18 bases between them. Germline loops: CDR1 LNHDA, CDR2 SQIVND (reference sequence). CDR3 residues: CASSFSIGSRSYNEQFF. The CDR3 DNA reads as TGTGCCAGTAGCTTCTCAATAGGGTCCCGCTCCTACAATGAGCAGTTCTTC. Filled out from reference TRBV19 and TRBJ2-1, the complete variable domain reads DGGITQSPKYLFRKEGQNVTLSCEQNLNHDAMYWYRQDPGQGLRLIYYSQIVNDFQKGDIAEGYSVSREKKESFPLTVTSAQKNPTAFYLCASSFSIGSRSYNEQFFGPGTRLTVL.

At least ten counts were recorded for this clonotype. This rearrangement joins TRBV11-2 to TRBJ1-4; D might be TRBD1 (6 bases). Germline assignment: CDR1 SGHAT and CDR2 FQNNGV. V lost 0 bases, J lost 7 bases, and 9 bases lay in between. CDR3 length: 14 amino acids. The CDR3 nucleotides read TGTGCCAGCAGCTTAGATGCAGGGGTTGAAAAACTGTTTTTT. This translates into CASSLDAGVEKLFF.

The genes are TRBV7-6 and TRBJ2-5, with D tentatively TRBD2 (5 bases). CDR1 is SGHVS and CDR2 is FNYEAQ in the germline V gene. V dropped 1 base and J dropped 5 bases, with 11 bases sitting between them. The CDR3 contains 14 residues. This chain's CDR3 is CASSLGTSGETQYF. DNA of the CDR3: TGTGCCAGCAGCTTAGGGACTTCTGGGGAGACCCAGTACTTC.

This clonotype was seen at least ten times. V and J are TRBV10-1 and TRBJ2-2; D not resolved. V lost 2 bases and J lost 0, with 4 bases in between. CDR1 WNHNN and CDR2 SYGVQD come from the germline V gene (reference sequence). The CDR3 extends over 14 amino acids. This chain's CDR3 is CASSETANTGELFF. The CDR3 DNA sequence: TGCGCCAGCAGTGAGACCGCGAACACCGGGGAGCTGTTTTTT.

The V and J genes are TRBV5-1 and TRBJ2-5, with 10 positions matching TRBD2. The CDR3 has 17 amino acids. With V trimmed by 2 bases and J by 5 bases, 12 bases remained unmatched. Per germline, CDR1 SGHRS and CDR2 YFSETQ. CDR3 nucleotides: TGCGCCAGCAGCTTACGGACTAGCGGCGGAAAAGGGGAGACCCAGTACTTC. This codes for CASSLRTSGGKGETQYF. Combining the CDR3 with reference TRBV5-1 and TRBJ2-5 gives the whole variable domain KAGVTQTPRYLIKTRGQQVTLSCSPISGHRSVSWYQQTPGQGLQFLFEYFSETQRNKGNFPGRFSGRQFSNSRSEMNVSTLELGDSALYLCASSLRTSGGKGETQYFGPGTRLLVL.

This clonotype has ten or more counts. The chain links TRBV4-1 to TRBJ2-7; the D gene could be TRBD1 or TRBD2 (5 bases each). Germline CDR1 is MGHRA and CDR2 is YSYEKL. CDR3 length equals 15 residues. V was shortened by 5 bases and J by 2 bases, with 16 bases between the two germline ends. CDR3 nucleotides: TGCGCCAGCAGCTCCCGGGACGGTGGGACCTACGAGCAGTACTTC. It codes for CASSSRDGGTYEQYF.

CDR3 region: CASSRLERQGIKMLTYEQYF. The CDR3 bases are TGTGCCAGCAGCCGACTTGAGAGACAGGGAATTAAGATGCTGACCTACGAGCAGTACTTC. J is TRBJ2-7 and V is TRBV12-3 or TRBV12-4, with 7 bases aligning to TRBD1. Losses at the gene ends were 6 bases for V and 2 bases for J; bases not matched to a gene: 25. This CDR3 spans 20 amino acids.

This clonotype has a count of ten or more. The V and J genes are TRBV20-1 and TRBJ2-2; possibly TRBD1 for D (6 bases). V lost 6 bases and J lost 1, with 9 bases in between. The length of the CDR3 is 13 residues. Germline assignment: CDR1 DFQATT and CDR2 SNEGSKA (reference sequence). The CDR3 loop reads CSATDRNTGELFF. CDR3 nucleotide sequence: TGCAGTGCCACGGACAGGAACACCGGGGAGCTGTTTTTT.

This chain uses TRBV6-4 with TRBJ2-3; D remains unclear. Germline assignment: CDR1 MRHNA and CDR2 SNTAGT. This CDR3 spans 13 amino acids. The germline V and J ends were trimmed by 2 bases and 5 bases, with 8 bases remaining between them. CDR3 residues: CASSDETGDTQYF. The CDR3 region has the DNA TGTGCCAGCAGTGACGAGACGGGAGATACGCAGTATTTT.

At least ten counts were recorded for this clonotype. This rearrangement joins TRBV6-2 or TRBV6-3 to TRBJ2-7; the D gene could be TRBD1 or TRBD2 (5 bases each). Trimming shortened V by 4 bases and J by 6 bases, and 13 bases separated the two germline ends. The CDR3 runs to 13 residues. CDR1 is MNHEY, CDR2 SVGEGT, per germline. The chain's CDR3 is CASSWGIRVEQYF. Written as DNA, the CDR3 is TGTGCCAGCAGTTGGGGGATTCGTGTCGAGCAGTACTTC.